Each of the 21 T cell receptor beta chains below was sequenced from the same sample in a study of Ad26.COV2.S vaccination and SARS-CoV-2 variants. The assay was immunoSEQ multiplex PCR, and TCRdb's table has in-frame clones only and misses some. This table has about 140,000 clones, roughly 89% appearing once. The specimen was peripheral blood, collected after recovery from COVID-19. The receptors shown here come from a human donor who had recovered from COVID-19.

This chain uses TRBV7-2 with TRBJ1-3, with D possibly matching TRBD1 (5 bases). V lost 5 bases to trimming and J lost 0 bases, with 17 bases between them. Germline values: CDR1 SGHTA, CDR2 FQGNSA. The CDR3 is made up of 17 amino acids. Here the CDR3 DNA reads TGTGCCAGCAGCCCCGCCGGGACGGCGAGCTCTGGAAACACCATATATTTT. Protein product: CASSPAGTASSGNTIYF.

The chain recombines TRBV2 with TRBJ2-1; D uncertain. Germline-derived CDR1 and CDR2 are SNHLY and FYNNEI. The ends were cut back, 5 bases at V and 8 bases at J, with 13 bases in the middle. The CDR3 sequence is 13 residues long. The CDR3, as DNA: TGTGCCAGCAGTAACCGGGTTGTAGATGAGCAGTTCTTC. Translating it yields CASSNRVVDEQFF.

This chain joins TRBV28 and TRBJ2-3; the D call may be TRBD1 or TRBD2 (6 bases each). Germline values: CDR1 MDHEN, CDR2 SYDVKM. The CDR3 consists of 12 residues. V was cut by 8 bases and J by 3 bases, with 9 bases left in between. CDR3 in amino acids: CASGGQTDTQYF. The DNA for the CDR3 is TGTGCCAGCGGGGGGCAAACAGATACGCAGTATTTT. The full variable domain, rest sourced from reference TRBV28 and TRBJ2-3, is DVKVTQSSRYLVKRTGEKVFLECVQDMDHENMFWYRQDPGLGLRLIYFSYDVKMKEKGDIPEGYSVSREKKERFSLILESASTNQTSMYLCASGGQTDTQYFGPGTRLTVL.

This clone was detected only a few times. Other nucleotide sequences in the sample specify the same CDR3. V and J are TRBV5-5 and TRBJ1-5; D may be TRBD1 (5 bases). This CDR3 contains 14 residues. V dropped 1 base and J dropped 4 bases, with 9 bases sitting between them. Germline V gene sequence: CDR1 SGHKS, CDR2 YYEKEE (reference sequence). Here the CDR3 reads CASSLSRGNQPQHF. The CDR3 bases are TGTGCCAGCAGCTTGTCTCGGGGGAATCAGCCCCAGCATTTT.

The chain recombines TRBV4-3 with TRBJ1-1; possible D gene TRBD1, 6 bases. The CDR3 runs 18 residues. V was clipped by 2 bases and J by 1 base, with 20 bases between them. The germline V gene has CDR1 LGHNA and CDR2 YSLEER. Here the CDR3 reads CASSQKRYYRESNTEAFF. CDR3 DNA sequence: TGCGCCAGCAGCCAAAAGAGATACTACAGGGAGTCGAACACTGAAGCTTTCTTT.

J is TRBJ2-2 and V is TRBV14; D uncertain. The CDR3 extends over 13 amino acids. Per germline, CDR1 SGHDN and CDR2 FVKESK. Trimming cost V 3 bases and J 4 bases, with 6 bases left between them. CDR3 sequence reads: CASSQGSTGELFF. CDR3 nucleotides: TGTGCCAGCAGCCAGGGCTCCACCGGGGAGCTGTTTTTT.

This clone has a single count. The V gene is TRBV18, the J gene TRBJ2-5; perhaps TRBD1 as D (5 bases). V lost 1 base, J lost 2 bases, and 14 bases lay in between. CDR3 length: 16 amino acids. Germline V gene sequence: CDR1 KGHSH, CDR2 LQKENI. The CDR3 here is CASSPRLTARQETQYF. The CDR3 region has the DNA TGTGCCAGCTCACCACGGCTGACAGCGAGACAAGAGACCCAGTACTTC. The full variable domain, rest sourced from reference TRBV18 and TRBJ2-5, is NAGVMQNPRHLVRRRGQEARLRCSPMKGHSHVYWYRQLPEEGLKFMVYLQKENIIDESGMPKERFSAEFPKEGPSILRIQQVVRGDSAAYFCASSPRLTARQETQYFGPGTRLLVL.

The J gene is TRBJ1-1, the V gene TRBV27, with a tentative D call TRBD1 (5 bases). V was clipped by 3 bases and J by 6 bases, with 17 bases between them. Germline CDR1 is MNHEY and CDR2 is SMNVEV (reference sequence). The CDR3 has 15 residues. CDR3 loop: CASSLGKGVGAEAFF. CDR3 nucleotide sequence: TGTGCCAGCAGTTTGGGGAAAGGGGTAGGGGCTGAAGCTTTCTTT.

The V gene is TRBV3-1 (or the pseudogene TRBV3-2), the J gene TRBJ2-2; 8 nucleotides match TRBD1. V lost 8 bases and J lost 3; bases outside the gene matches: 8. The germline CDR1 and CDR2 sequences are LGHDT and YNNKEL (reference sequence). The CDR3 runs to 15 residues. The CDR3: CASRTTGVYTGELFF. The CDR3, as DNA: TGTGCCAGCCGTACGACAGGGGTGTACACCGGGGAGCTGTTTTTT.

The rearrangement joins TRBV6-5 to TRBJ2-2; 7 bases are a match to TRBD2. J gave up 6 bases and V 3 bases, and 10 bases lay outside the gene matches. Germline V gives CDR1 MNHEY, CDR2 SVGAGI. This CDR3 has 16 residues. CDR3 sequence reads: CASSYLGGLSAGELFF. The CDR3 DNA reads TGTGCCAGCAGTTATCTGGGGGGGTTAAGCGCCGGGGAGCTGTTTTTT.

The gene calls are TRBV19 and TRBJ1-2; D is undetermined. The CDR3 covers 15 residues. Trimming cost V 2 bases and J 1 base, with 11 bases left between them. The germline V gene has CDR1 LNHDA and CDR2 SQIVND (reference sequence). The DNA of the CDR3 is TGTGCCAGTAGTATAAGCGGCGGCAGTAACTATGGCTACACCTTC. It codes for CASSISGGSNYGYTF.

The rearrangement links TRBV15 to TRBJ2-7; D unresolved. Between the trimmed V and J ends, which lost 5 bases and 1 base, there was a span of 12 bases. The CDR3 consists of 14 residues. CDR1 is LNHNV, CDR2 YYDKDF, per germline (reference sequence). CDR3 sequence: CATSAKGGSYEQYF. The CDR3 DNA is TGTGCCACCAGCGCTAAGGGCGGTTCCTACGAGCAGTACTTC. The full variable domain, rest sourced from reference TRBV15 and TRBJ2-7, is DAMVIQNPRYQVTQFGKPVTLSCSQTLNHNVMYWYQQKSSQAPKLLFHYYDKDFNNEADTPDNFQSRRPNTSFCFLDIRSPGLGDTAMYLCATSAKGGSYEQYFGPGTRLTVT.

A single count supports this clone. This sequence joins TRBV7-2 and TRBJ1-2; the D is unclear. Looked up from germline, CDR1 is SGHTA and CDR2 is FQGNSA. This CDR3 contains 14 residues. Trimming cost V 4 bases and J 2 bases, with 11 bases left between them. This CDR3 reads CASSSDTSNYGYTF. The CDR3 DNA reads TGTGCCAGCAGCTCTGATACTTCCAACTATGGCTACACCTTC.

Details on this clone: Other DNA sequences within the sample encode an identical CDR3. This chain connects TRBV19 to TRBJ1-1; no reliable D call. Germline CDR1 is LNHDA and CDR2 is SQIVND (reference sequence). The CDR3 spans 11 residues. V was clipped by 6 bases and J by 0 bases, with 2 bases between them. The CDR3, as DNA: TGTGCCAGTAGCTTGAACACTGAAGCTTTCTTT. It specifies CASSLNTEAFF.

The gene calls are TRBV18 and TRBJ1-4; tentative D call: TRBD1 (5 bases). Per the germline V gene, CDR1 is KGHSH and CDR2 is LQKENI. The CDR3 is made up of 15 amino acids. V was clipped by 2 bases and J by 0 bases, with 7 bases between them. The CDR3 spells CASSPGAPTNEKLFF. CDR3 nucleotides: TGTGCCAGCTCACCAGGGGCTCCAACTAATGAAAAACTGTTTTTT. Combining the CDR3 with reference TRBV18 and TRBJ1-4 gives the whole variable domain NAGVMQNPRHLVRRRGQEARLRCSPMKGHSHVYWYRQLPEEGLKFMVYLQKENIIDESGMPKERFSAEFPKEGPSILRIQQVVRGDSAAYFCASSPGAPTNEKLFFGSGTQLSVL.

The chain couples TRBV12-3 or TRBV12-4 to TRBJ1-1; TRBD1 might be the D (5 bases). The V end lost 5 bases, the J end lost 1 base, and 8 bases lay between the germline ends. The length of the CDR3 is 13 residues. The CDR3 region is CASSRGENTEAFF. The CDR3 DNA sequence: TGTGCCAGCAGTAGGGGCGAGAACACTGAAGCTTTCTTT.

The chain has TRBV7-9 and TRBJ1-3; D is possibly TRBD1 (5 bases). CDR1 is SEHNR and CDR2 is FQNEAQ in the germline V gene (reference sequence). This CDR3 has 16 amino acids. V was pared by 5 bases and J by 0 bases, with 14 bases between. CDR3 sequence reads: CASSTPGLRSGNTIYF. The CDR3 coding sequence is TGTGCCAGCAGCACGCCGGGACTCCGCTCTGGAAACACCATATATTTT.

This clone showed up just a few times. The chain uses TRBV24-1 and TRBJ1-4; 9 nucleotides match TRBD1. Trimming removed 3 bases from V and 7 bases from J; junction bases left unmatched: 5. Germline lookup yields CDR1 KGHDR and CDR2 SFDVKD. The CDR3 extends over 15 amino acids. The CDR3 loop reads CATSDGGQGREKLFF. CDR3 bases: TGTGCCACCAGTGATGGGGGACAGGGCCGTGAAAAACTGTTTTTT.

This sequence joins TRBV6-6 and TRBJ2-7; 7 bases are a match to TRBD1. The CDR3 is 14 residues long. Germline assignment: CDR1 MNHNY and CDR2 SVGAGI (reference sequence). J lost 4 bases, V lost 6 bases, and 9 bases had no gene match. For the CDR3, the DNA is TGTGCCAGCAGATCGACAGGGTTAGAATACGAGCAGTACTTC. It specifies CASRSTGLEYEQYF.

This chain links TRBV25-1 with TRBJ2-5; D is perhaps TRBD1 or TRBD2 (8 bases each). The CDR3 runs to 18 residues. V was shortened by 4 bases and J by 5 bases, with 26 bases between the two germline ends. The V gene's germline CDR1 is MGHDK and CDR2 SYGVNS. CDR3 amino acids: CASSATTGGSGGWETQYF. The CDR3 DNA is TGTGCCAGCAGTGCAACTACAGGGGGAAGCGGGGGTTGGGAGACCCAGTACTTC.

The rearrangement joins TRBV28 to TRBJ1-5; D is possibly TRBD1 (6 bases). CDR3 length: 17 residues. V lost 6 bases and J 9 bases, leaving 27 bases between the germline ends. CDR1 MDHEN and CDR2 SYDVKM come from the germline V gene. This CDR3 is CASSPLDRNHLRWPQHF. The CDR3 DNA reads TGTGCCAGCAGCCCGTTAGACAGGAACCACCTTAGATGGCCCCAGCATTTT.